This is a list of T cell receptor beta chains from one sample in a study of T-cell memory formation after mild COVID-19. TCRdb re-analysed the 5' RACE reads in MiXCR, keeping a single row per CDR3 protein. The sample lists approximately 150,000 distinct CDR3 sequences, approximately 21% seen once, with about 2% in the top ten. Sequenced input: PBMCs or a T cell subset sorted from them (not recorded which). The receptor source for this set is an adult woman who had mild COVID-19 (a few samples of this study predate the infection). Cell type and time point are not known. CDR3s include the opening cysteine and the closing phenylalanine or tryptophan. D genes are given only for firm matches. Clone size is shown for a subset of rows, as once, few, many or a class of expanded clone.

>TRBV5-6|TRBD1|.|TRBJ2-7
TGTGCCAGCAGCTTGGTGGACAGGGGCTCCTACGAGCAGTACTTC
CASSLVDRGSYEQYF
>TRBV12-3/TRBV12-4|.|.|TRBJ1-2
TGTGCCAGCACCAGGGGCCCAGGTACGAACTATGGCTACACCTTC
CASTRGPGTNYGYTF
>TRBV24-1|.|few|TRBJ2-1
TGTGCCACCAGTGACTCCGGGACGAAACTACGCAATGAGCAGTTCTTC
CATSDSGTKLRNEQFF
>TRBV11-3|.|many|TRBJ2-7
TGTGCCAGCAGCTCGGGGCTACGAGAGCAGTACTTC
CASSSGLREQYF
>TRBV5-5|TRBD1|few|TRBJ2-7
TGTGCCAGCAGCTCGATTACCGGGACAGGGACCTACGAGCAGTACTTC
CASSSITGTGTYEQYF
>TRBV29-1|TRBD2|.|TRBJ2-3
TGCAGCGTGAAGCCCTTAGCGGGAGCAGATACGCAGTATTTT
CSVKPLAGADTQYF
>TRBV15|.|.|TRBJ2-7
TGTGCCACCAGCAGAGAGGTTGGGACACAAAGCTCCTACGAGCAGTACTTC
CATSREVGTQSSYEQYF
>TRBV18|.|few|TRBJ2-1
TGTGCCAGCTCACCGGCAGCCCTACGCGATGAGCAGTTCTTC
CASSPAALRDEQFF
>TRBV15|.|few|TRBJ2-7
TGTGCCACCAGCAGAGATGCGGGCGGGAACTACGAGCAGTACTTC
CATSRDAGGNYEQYF
>TRBV12-3/TRBV12-4|.|.|TRBJ2-5
TGTGCCAGCAGTTTGGGAGTGGGTTTGGGGTTACAAGAGACCCAGTACTTC
CASSLGVGLGLQETQYF
>TRBV7-9|.|.|TRBJ2-3
TGTGCCAGCAGCTTAGTGCGGGGCCCCCGCACAGATACGCAGTATTTT
CASSLVRGPRTDTQYF
>TRBV12-3/TRBV12-4|.|many|TRBJ1-2
TGTGCCAGCAGGGGCTGGAGCACTAACTATGGCTACACCTTC
CASRGWSTNYGYTF
>TRBV20-1|.|few|TRBJ2-6
TGCAGTGCTAGAGGGTTCTCTGGGGCCAACGTCCTGACTTTC
CSARGFSGANVLTF
>TRBV5-1|.|.|TRBJ1-1
TGCGCCAGCAGCGAGACAGTCTTCGACACTGAAGCTTTCTTT
CASSETVFDTEAFF
>TRBV5-5|.|.|TRBJ2-3
TGTGCCAGCAGCTTCGGCGGGGGCCTTATCGCAGATACGCAGTATTTT
CASSFGGGLIADTQYF
>TRBV11-2|.|.|TRBJ2-2
TGTGCCAGCAGCTTAGGGCGGGAGAACACCGGGGAGCTGTTTTTT
CASSLGRENTGELFF
>TRBV5-1|.|few|TRBJ2-6
TGCGCCAGCAGCTTGGACGGCCGGAGGAGCTCTGGGGCCAACGTCCTGACTTTC
CASSLDGRRSSGANVLTF
>TRBV20-1|TRBD2|few|TRBJ2-7
TGCAGTGCCAGGAGAGCGGGAGCCGTGGAGCAGTACTTC
CSARRAGAVEQYF
>TRBV12-3/TRBV12-4|TRBD2|few|TRBJ2-5
TGTGCCAGCCTCTTAGCGGGAGCGGGAGAGACCCAGTACTTC
CASLLAGAGETQYF
>TRBV4-2|.|.|TRBJ2-1
TGTGCCAGCAGCCAGTTTACCGGGACCTCCTATGAAGAGCAGTTCTTC
CASSQFTGTSYEEQFF
>TRBV7-2|TRBD1|.|TRBJ2-3
TGTGCCAGCAGCTTAGATCGGGACAGGGGCGTATCTACGCAGTATTTT
CASSLDRDRGVSTQYF
>TRBV20-1|TRBD2|once|TRBJ2-2
TGCAGTGCTAGTGCTAGCGGGAGAGGTTTAACCGGGGAGCTGTTTTTT
CSASASGRGLTGELFF
>TRBV7-9|.|.|TRBJ2-7
TGTGCCAGCAGCTTAACGGGACCATCCTACGAGCAGTACTTC
CASSLTGPSYEQYF
>TRBV7-3|TRBD2|few|TRBJ2-1
TGTGCCAGCAGCTACAGACTAGCGGGCAGTAGAGAGCAGTTCTTC
CASSYRLAGSREQFF
>TRBV6-2/TRBV6-3|TRBD1|.|TRBJ2-1
TGTGCCAGCAGTGCCCGGGGACAGGGAAACAATGAGCAGTTCTTC
CASSARGQGNNEQFF
>TRBV7-3|TRBD2|few|TRBJ2-1
TGTGCCAGCAGCTTACGCTTTACGGGGGGAACGTCAAAAACTGAGCAGTTCTTC
CASSLRFTGGTSKTEQFF
>TRBV7-2|TRBD2|few|TRBJ2-5
TGTGCCAGCAGCTTAATATTGATGGCGGGAGGGCAAGAGACCCAGTACTTC
CASSLILMAGGQETQYF
>TRBV9|TRBD1|few|TRBJ2-1
TGTGCCAGCAGCCCAACTGGACAGGGGGCGAGGGGTAATGAGCAGTTCTTC
CASSPTGQGARGNEQFF
>TRBV7-8|.|few|TRBJ2-1
TGTGCCAGCAGCTTAGCATTGGCTACTCTAGCCTCTCCACGTCAGTTCTTC
CASSLALATLASPRQFF
>TRBV6-5|.|.|TRBJ1-2
TGTGCCAGCAGGGACCGGGAAATGGGCTATGGCTACACCTTC
CASRDREMGYGYTF
>TRBV5-6|.|.|TRBJ1-1
TGTGCCAGCAGCTTGATCGAGGAGGAGGGGAACACTGAAGCTTTCTTT
CASSLIEEEGNTEAFF
>TRBV12-3/TRBV12-4|.|.|TRBJ2-7
TGTGCCAGCAGCCCTAGACCTTACGAGCAGTACTTC
CASSPRPYEQYF
>TRBV5-1|.|few|TRBJ1-1
TGCGCCAGCGGGGTGACAGGCTCCTACACTGAAGCTTTCTTT
CASGVTGSYTEAFF
>TRBV11-1|.|few|TRBJ2-1
TGTGCCAGCAGCCAGGGAATAATCAATGAGCAGTTCTTC
CASSQGIINEQFF
>TRBV6-5|.|.|TRBJ2-6
TGTGCCAGCAGCCTAGGTCTGGTGTCTGGGGCCAACGTCCTGACTTTC
CASSLGLVSGANVLTF
>TRBV7-6|.|once|TRBJ1-6
TGTGCCAGCAGCTTAGGCCCGGGACCCCTCAACTTT
CASSLGPGPLNF
>TRBV24-1|TRBD1|few|TRBJ2-2
TGTGCCACAAGAGGACAGGGGGCTCCCGGGGAGCTGTTTTTT
CATRGQGAPGELFF
>TRBV7-3|.|few|TRBJ2-2
TGTGCCAGCAGCTCTCCCGGCGGGGGCCTGACGGACGGCGGGGAGCTGTTTTTT
CASSSPGGGLTDGGELFF
>TRBV7-6|TRBD1|.|TRBJ2-1
TGTGCCAGCAGCTCAAACTCGCTGAGGACAGGGTTTTCACGTCAAGACTACAATGAGCAGTTCTTC
CASSSNSLRTGFSRQDYNEQFF
>TRBV5-1|.|.|TRBJ1-3
TGCGCCAGCAGCTCGTACTCTGGAAACACCACATATTTT
CASSSYSGNTTYF
>TRBV24-1|.|.|TRBJ2-2
TGTGCCACCAGTGCCCTGACTAGTGTTCCCGGGGAGCTGTTTTTT
CATSALTSVPGELFF
>TRBV15|TRBD1|.|TRBJ1-5
TGTGCCACCAGCAGGGAAGACAGGGTTTGGGGTCAGCCCCAGCATTTT
CATSREDRVWGQPQHF
>TRBV3-1|TRBD2|few|TRBJ2-1
TGTGCCAGCAGCACACCTAGCGGATACAATGAGCAGTTCTTC
CASSTPSGYNEQFF
>TRBV5-1|.|.|TRBJ1-1
TGCGCCAGCAGCGGGTTGCCCGGGGTGTGGAACACTGAAGCTTTCTTT
CASSGLPGVWNTEAFF
>TRBV3-1|.|few|TRBJ1-5
TGTGCCAGCAGCGATAGGGTAAACAATCAGCCCCAGCATTTT
CASSDRVNNQPQHF
>TRBV6-6|TRBD2|few|TRBJ2-1
TGTGCCAGCACGGGCGGGAGCCGCTACAATGAGCAGTTCTTC
CASTGGSRYNEQFF
>TRBV5-1|.|few|TRBJ2-1
TGCGCCAGCCGACCTAGGGTGCGGTCCTACAATGAGCAGTTCTTC
CASRPRVRSYNEQFF
>TRBV20-1|.|.|TRBJ1-1
TGCAGTGCTACCCTATCGGGAGGGGAAGCTTTCTTT
CSATLSGGEAFF
>TRBV7-9|.|.|TRBJ1-5
TGTGCCAGCAGCCACGAAACGGGAGTCTTGATCCAGCCCCAGCATTTT
CASSHETGVLIQPQHF
>TRBV7-9|.|few|TRBJ2-1
TGTGCCAGCAGCCCCACCCTCCGCGGGGCCTCCTACAATGAGCAGTTCTTC
CASSPTLRGASYNEQFF
>TRBV7-2|.|.|TRBJ2-2
TGTGCCAGCAGCTTAGGCGGGGTTTCAGGCGGGGAGCTGTTTTTT
CASSLGGVSGGELFF